The clone carrying this T cell receptor beta chain occurred a few times. What it binds is not known. The source of the sample is a study of beta chain features in type 1 diabetes. Whole-study findings and limits: Among all four CD4+ subsets, Type 1 diabetes patients had TCRB CDR3s that were moderately but significantly shorter.

All of the isolated RNA was reverse transcribed, so expressed TCRB transcripts were sequenced. This table comes from immunoSEQ multiplex PCR, and its TCRdb copy is limited to in-frame clones, with some not included. This table holds over 600,000 clones, 9.5% to 15% found once. Trimming left V 6 bases short and J 5 bases short, with 20 bases between. Germline-derived CDR1 and CDR2 are ENHRY and SYGVKD. The CDR3 consists of 16 residues. This sequence joins TRBV10-3 and TRBJ1-5; tentatively, D is TRBD1 (5 bases). The source material was naive CD4+ T cells from blood. The source of this sequence is a man under 40 with type 1 diabetes. The CDR3 nucleotides read TGTGCCATCAGGGCCGGGGGAGGCTCGAAAGATCAGCCCCAGCATTTT. This sequence encodes CAIRAGGGSKDQPQHF.